These 2 T cell receptor beta chains originate from one sample sequenced in a study of regulatory and conventional T cells in RAG deficiency (dated by TCRdb to 2017 to 2019). Regulatory T cells were purified from blood as CD4+CD25-high CD127-low cells before genomic DNA extraction. Receptor libraries were prepared by the immunoSEQ multiplex PCR assay. Drawn from immuneACCESS, this table holds only the in-frame rearrangements with V and J called that TCRdb kept. Clones are partly lost; checked studies trace under half to an unresolved V gene and leave the rest unexplained. Across this sample there are about 20,000 clones, with roughly 90% seen only once. Around 1.4% of the sample is held by the ten biggest clonotypes. The same data also contributed to another study, on regulatory T cells. The second study's paper adds: In the multiplex PCR, 52 forward TRBV primers and 13 reverse TRBJ primers were used, and assay-based and computational corrections were applied for amplification bias.

Sequencing was performed on Tregs sorted from blood. The receptors were gathered from a human donor in good health.

The chain employs TRBV6-5 and TRBJ2-3; 10 bases agree with TRBD2. V shed 7 bases and J 3 bases; nucleotides not matched to a gene: 7. Germline V lookup: CDR1 MNHEY, CDR2 SVGAGI. This CDR3 has 15 amino acids. The CDR3 protein is CASTAAGGLTDTQYF. The DNA for the CDR3 is TGTGCCAGCACCGCAGCGGGAGGGTTGACAGATACGCAGTATTTT.

The gene calls are TRBV4-1 and TRBJ2-2, with 10 bases identical to TRBD2. V was clipped by 3 bases and J by 1 base; unmatched bases: 8. Germline V gives CDR1 MGHRA, CDR2 YSYEKL. The CDR3 has 18 amino acids. The CDR3 nucleotides read TGCGCCAGCAGCCACCACCCTAGCGGGGGCCGGAACACCGGGGAGCTGTTTTTT. It translates to CASSHHPSGGRNTGELFF.